What follows describes a single T cell receptor (beta chain). The data were obtained in a study of T cell changes during pregnancy in multiple sclerosis. The protocol was immunoSEQ multiplex PCR, while the TCRdb copy is restricted to in-frame clones and leaves out a portion. The sample comprises roughly 38,000 clones, 90% of which are singletons, and less than 12% rests with the top ten. The TCR sequence derives from a female donor with multiple sclerosis, enrolled in a pregnancy study. This material consisted of CD8+ T cells from peripheral blood mononuclear cells, taken in the first trimester of pregnancy.

CDR3 sequence reads: CAWDSGGAYNEQFF. The DNA of the CDR3 is TGTGCCTGGGATAGCGGGGGGGCCTACAATGAGCAGTTCTTC. This chain joins TRBV30 and TRBJ2-1, with 11 bases fitting TRBD2. Per the germline V gene, CDR1 is GTSNPN and CDR2 is SVGIG (reference sequence). With 5 bases clipped from V and 2 bases from J, the junction kept 2 bases outside the gene matches. The length of the CDR3 is 14 residues.